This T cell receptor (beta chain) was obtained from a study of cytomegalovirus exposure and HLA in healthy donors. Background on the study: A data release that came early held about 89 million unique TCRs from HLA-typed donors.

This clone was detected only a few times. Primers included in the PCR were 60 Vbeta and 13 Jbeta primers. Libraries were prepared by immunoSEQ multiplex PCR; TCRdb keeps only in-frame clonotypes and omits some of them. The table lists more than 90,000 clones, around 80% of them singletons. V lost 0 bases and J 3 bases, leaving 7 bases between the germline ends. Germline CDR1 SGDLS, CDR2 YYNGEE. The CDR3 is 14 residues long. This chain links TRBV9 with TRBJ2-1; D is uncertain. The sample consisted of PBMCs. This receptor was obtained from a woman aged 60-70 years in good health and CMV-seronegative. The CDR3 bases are TGTGCCAGCAGCGTAGGCCAGGACTACAATGAGCAGTTCTTC. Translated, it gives CASSVGQDYNEQFF.